These T cell receptor beta chains were read from a single sample in a study of shared clonotypes between healthy human individuals. Libraries were prepared by immunoSEQ multiplex PCR; TCRdb keeps only in-frame clonotypes and omits some of them. The repertoire holds some 1.1 million clones, with about 72% as singletons. The sample comprised memory CD4+ T cells from PBMCs. The receptors here all came from a man in his late teens or twenties in good health. Some clones in this sample may be carry-over from other donors' samples. CDR3s include the opening cysteine and the closing phenylalanine or tryptophan.

V	J	length	CDR3
TRBV6-5	TRBJ1-3	14	CATRVGGRGNTIYF
TRBV5-4	TRBJ2-3	15	CASSRGQGGTDTQYF
TRBV6-4	TRBJ1-2	14	CASQNSGTVGGYTF
TRBV7-6	TRBJ2-5	16	CASSSSAGGWGETQYF
TRBV7-2	TRBJ2-5	12	CASSPQSEPQYF
TRBV5-4	TRBJ2-3	16	CAAKTAELQSADTQYF
TRBV7-3	TRBJ2-4	15	CASSLEDREGNIQYF
TRBV2	TRBJ1-2	15	CASSDRAGRLGGYTF
TRBV7-9	TRBJ1-2	15	CASSLETGGMDGYTF
TRBV6-5	TRBJ2-7	12	CASSPQGDEQYF
TRBV25-1	TRBJ2-7	12	CASSDQIRIPYF
TRBV19	TRBJ1-1	15	CASSRSTGGVTEAFF
TRBV6-1	TRBJ1-1	12	CASSAAQQGAFF
TRBV28	TRBJ2-7	15	CASSPHGLTTYEQYF
TRBV6-6	TRBJ1-2	12	CASRSTTVGYTF
TRBV5-1	TRBJ1-3	17	CASSLVGQGLSGNTIYF
TRBV19	TRBJ1-5	16	CASIPRTDYSNQPQHF
TRBV7-3	TRBJ2-7	14	CASSRTESSYEQYF
TRBV7-3	TRBJ2-1	17	CASSLRGGGAGVNEQFF
TRBV6-5	TRBJ2-6	13	CASSQSGANVLTF
TRBV28	TRBJ1-2	12	CASSRPNYGYTF
TRBV5-1	TRBJ1-1	13	CASSFPQGSEAFF
TRBV28	TRBJ2-1	15	CASTPPTGAYNEQFF
TRBV7-8	TRBJ2-5	13	CASSQQGSETQYF
TRBV18	TRBJ2-7	14	CASSPTTGAYEQYF
TRBV6-6	TRBJ1-2	14	CASSAIGVGGGYTF
TRBV18	TRBJ1-1	16	CASSLGQAIGNTEAFF
TRBV11-3	TRBJ2-3	15	CASSWGDATIGTQYF
TRBV11-2	TRBJ2-3	16	CASSLDRSAPADTQYF
TRBV28	TRBJ1-2	14	CASRVGTGHYGYTF
TRBV11-1	TRBJ2-1	14	CASSLYQGDYEQFF
TRBV29-1	TRBJ1-1	14	CSARGAEDRTEAFF
TRBV7-9	TRBJ2-5	12	CASLVGAETQYF
TRBV5-1	TRBJ2-1	16	CASSPRGGRASNEQFF
TRBV5-6	TRBJ1-5	12	CASSFSAQPQHF
TRBV2	TRBJ1-5	14	CASSDIWGDQPQHF
TRBV28	TRBJ1-4	16	CASSFHFGGANEKLFF
TRBV7-9	TRBJ1-3	16	CASSPRGAASGNTIYF
TRBV5-1	TRBJ2-2	15	CASSMTGGEPGELFF
TRBV2	TRBJ2-1	11	CASTAYNEQFF
TRBV2	TRBJ2-5	15	CASWSLRVAGETQYF
TRBV30	TRBJ1-6	15	CAWGEPQGSYSPLHF
TRBV29-1	TRBJ2-1	16	CSVEDLTLRWGNEQFF
TRBV11-3	TRBJ2-7	15	CASSLGGTASYEQYF
TRBV9	TRBJ2-5	14	CASSADWFQETQYF
TRBV5-4	TRBJ2-7	17	CASSLAPGTPTWYEQYF
TRBV28	TRBJ1-2	16	CASRPLGPLGVGGYTF